Below are 25 T cell receptor beta chains sequenced from a single sample in a study of T cell repertoires in cytomegalovirus infection. TCRdb ran MiXCR on the reads and lists one entry per CDR3 protein. The repertoire includes roughly 990,000 distinct CDR3 sequences, roughly 30% of them detected once, and around an eighth sits in the top ten. Which antigens these TCRs recognize remains unknown. This specimen consisted of cultured CD8+ T cells from PBMCs, obtained from culture after CMV antigen stimulation. These receptors were collected from a human donor in good health (CMV status not recorded). Some clones in this sample may be carry-over from other donors' samples.

The chain has TRBV27 and TRBJ1-1; TRBD1 aligns across 7 bases. The J segment lost 3 bases and the V segment lost 3 bases, leaving 4 bases of the junction unmatched. Germline V gene data show CDR1 as MNHEY and CDR2 as SMNVEV (reference sequence). This CDR3 has 14 residues. The CDR3 DNA reads as TGTGCCAGCAGTTTCCAGGGGGAAGACACTGAAGCTTTCTTT. It encodes CASSFQGEDTEAFF.

The rearrangement links TRBV14 to TRBJ2-2; D is uncertain. Germline values: CDR1 SGHDN, CDR2 FVKESK. The V and J ends lost 6 bases and 5 bases respectively, with 13 bases between them. The CDR3 has 14 residues. The CDR3 nucleotides read TGTGCCAGCAGTGAGGCGCTTTTTACCGGGGAGCTGTTTTTT. Translation gives CASSEALFTGELFF.

The chain has TRBV4-3 and TRBJ2-3, with TRBD2 matching 12 bases. V was pared by 0 bases and J by 7 bases, with 14 bases of the junction left unmatched. The CDR3 extends over 19 amino acids. Germline V gene lookup returns CDR1 LGHNA and CDR2 YSLEER. The CDR3 coding sequence is TGCGCCAGCAGCCAAGATCCAAGGGCTAGCGGGGGGGCAGAGAATACGCAGTATTTT. Translated, it gives CASSQDPRASGGAENTQYF.

The CDR3 sequence is CASSKGLADIGTQYF. The DNA of the CDR3 is TGTGCCAGCAGCAAGGGACTAGCGGATATTGGGACCCAGTACTTC. J is TRBJ2-5 and V is TRBV7-2; 11 bases match TRBD2. V gave up 5 bases and J gave up 7 bases; unmatched junction bases: 9. CDR1 SGHTA and CDR2 FQGNSA come from the germline V gene. This CDR3 has 15 amino acids.

This clonotype was seen a single time. J is TRBJ2-7 and V is TRBV27, with 8 bases lining up with TRBD1. V gave up 5 bases and J gave up 2 bases; unmatched junction bases: 8. The CDR3 is made up of 15 amino acids. The germline CDR1 and CDR2 sequences are MNHEY and SMNVEV (reference sequence). CDR3 nucleotide sequence: TGTGCCAGCAGTCCCGGGACAGGCGTAGCCTACGAGCAGTACGTC. This translates into CASSPGTGVAYEQYV.

The rearrangement joins TRBV12-3 or TRBV12-4 to TRBJ2-6, with a tentative D call TRBD2 (6 bases). Trimming pared 4 bases from V and 5 bases from J, leaving 12 bases between. The CDR3 is 15 amino acids. The CDR3 loop is CASSWGVSWANVLTF. CDR3 nucleotides: TGTGCCAGCAGTTGGGGGGTATCTTGGGCCAACGTCCTGACTTTC.

The chain uses TRBV7-9 and TRBJ2-7, with 10 bases lining up with TRBD1. Germline trimming cut 5 bases from V and 6 bases from J; bases unmatched to any gene: 10. The V gene's germline CDR1 is SEHNR and CDR2 FQNEAQ (reference sequence). There are 15 residues in the CDR3. DNA of the CDR3: TGTGCCAGCAGCCCCGTCGGGACAGGGGTTGGCGAGCAGTACGTC. Amino acid sequence: CASSPVGTGVGEQYV.

This chain joins TRBV10-3 and TRBJ1-2; 7 nucleotides match TRBD1. V lost 1 base and J lost 8; bases outside the gene matches: 10. Germline CDR1 reads ENHRY; CDR2 reads SYGVKD. The CDR3 is 15 amino acids. CDR3 in amino acids: CAISEFWDSPEGYTF. DNA of the CDR3: TGTGCCATCAGTGAGTTCTGGGACAGTCCTGAAGGCTACACCTTC.

The rearrangement links TRBV7-4 to TRBJ2-1; 9 bases line up with TRBD2. The V gene end was trimmed by 0 bases and the J gene end by 4 bases; junction bases not matched to a gene: 4. The CDR3 has 16 amino acids. Germline V gene sequence: CDR1 SGHVT, CDR2 SQSDAQ. The CDR3 DNA follows: TGTGCCAGCAGCTTAGCGGCGGGGGGGGAGTACAATGAGCAGTTCTTC. This gives the protein CASSLAAGGEYNEQFF.

V and J are TRBV5-1 and TRBJ2-3; no clear D gene. Per the germline V gene, CDR1 is SGHRS and CDR2 is YFSETQ. This CDR3 is built from 16 residues. Trimming left V 0 bases short and J 1 base short, with 12 bases between. The CDR3 sequence is CASSLAESRRTDTQYF. The CDR3 coding sequence is TGCGCCAGCAGCTTGGCCGAGTCACGACGCACAGATACGCAGTATTTT. Using reference TRBV5-1 and TRBJ2-3 for the parts outside the CDR3, the full variable domain is KAGVTQTPRYLIKTRGQQVTLSCSPISGHRSVSWYQQTPGQGLQFLFEYFSETQRNKGNFPGRFSGRQFSNSRSEMNVSTLELGDSALYLCASSLAESRRTDTQYFGPGTRLTVL.

This clonotype was seen more than once but under ten times. The chain is built from TRBV12-3 or TRBV12-4 and TRBJ2-2; 8 bases map to TRBD1. V was clipped by 3 bases and J by 6 bases; unmatched bases: 12. This CDR3 is 17 amino acids long. The CDR3 coding sequence is TGTGCCAGCAGTTTTAGACTCCAGGGGGCAAGGGCCGGGGAGCTGTTTTTT. Residues: CASSFRLQGARAGELFF.

This chain connects TRBV19 to TRBJ2-3; 11 bases agree with TRBD1. This CDR3 has 15 residues. Germline CDR1 and CDR2: LNHDA and SQIVND (reference sequence). The J segment lost 3 bases and the V segment lost 1 base, leaving 0 bases of the junction unmatched. Here the CDR3 reads CASSIGDRGTDTQYF. In DNA form, the CDR3 reads TGTGCCAGTAGTATAGGGGACAGGGGGACAGATACGCAGTATTTT.

This clonotype came up a few times. The chain recombines TRBV7-9 with TRBJ1-2, with D tentatively TRBD1 (5 bases). V lost 6 bases and J 4 bases, leaving 9 bases between the germline ends. Germline-derived CDR1 and CDR2 are SEHNR and FQNEAQ (reference sequence). This CDR3 is built from 12 residues. Here the CDR3 DNA reads TGTGCCAGCAGACAGGTGGGCTATGGCTACACCTTC. Its protein product is CASRQVGYGYTF.

This chain joins TRBV7-6 and TRBJ1-2, with unresolved D. The CDR3 sequence is 14 residues long. Between the trimmed V and J ends, which lost 3 bases and 6 bases, there was a span of 14 bases. Per the germline V gene, CDR1 is SGHVS and CDR2 is FNYEAQ. Written as DNA, the CDR3 is TGTGCCAGCAGCTTGACCGGGAATCGGGATGGCTACACCTTC. It codes for CASSLTGNRDGYTF.

This clonotype was observed at least ten times. V usage is TRBV7-9 and J usage is TRBJ1-5; the match to TRBD1 covers 7 bases. V shed 5 bases and J 6 bases; nucleotides not matched to a gene: 4. Germline loops: CDR1 SEHNR, CDR2 FQNEAQ (reference sequence). The CDR3 totals 13 residues. The CDR3 DNA reads TGTGCCAGCAGCCCGACAGGGCCTCAGCCCCAGCATTTT. Translating gives CASSPTGPQPQHF.

The chain joins TRBV5-6 to TRBJ1-2; 7 nucleotides line up with TRBD1. CDR1 is SGHDT, CDR2 YYEEEE, per germline. The CDR3 sequence is 13 residues long. V dropped 4 bases and J dropped 6; count of bases not matched to a gene: 6. As DNA, the CDR3 is TGTGCCAGCAGCGCGAGGGGGCCCAATGGCTACACCTTC. Residues: CASSARGPNGYTF.

This clonotype was found a few times. J is TRBJ1-1 and V is TRBV19; D possibly corresponds to TRBD1 (5 bases). Germline V gene sequence: CDR1 LNHDA, CDR2 SQIVND (reference sequence). The CDR3 extends over 18 amino acids. Trimming left V 1 base short and J 0 bases short, with 18 bases between. DNA for the CDR3: TGTGCCAGTAGTATAGCCGCAACGGGGTGGACAATGAACACTGAAGCTTTCTTT. Translation: CASSIAATGWTMNTEAFF.

This chain uses TRBV27 with TRBJ2-3, with D maybe TRBD2 (7 bases). CDR1 is MNHEY and CDR2 is SMNVEV in the germline V gene (reference sequence). Between the trimmed V and J ends, which lost 6 bases and 9 bases, there was a span of 13 bases. CDR3 length equals 12 residues. CDR3 sequence reads: CASRRGGQTQYF. CDR3 nucleotide sequence: TGTGCCAGCAGGCGCGGGGGCCAGACGCAGTATTTT.

This sequence joins TRBV10-3 and TRBJ2-3; 10 nucleotides line up with TRBD2. The ends lost 7 bases at V and 0 bases at J; junction bases unmatched: 16. Germline V gene lookup returns CDR1 ENHRY and CDR2 SYGVKD. CDR3 length equals 19 residues. As DNA, the CDR3 is TGTGCCATCAATTCGCTAGCGGGGGCTCACGGGGATAGCACAGATACGCAGTATTTT. This sequence encodes CAINSLAGAHGDSTDTQYF.

This clonotype was found a few times. The chain uses TRBV13 and TRBJ2-7; D not resolved. CDR1 PRHDT and CDR2 FYEKMQ come from the germline V gene (reference sequence). CDR3 length equals 15 residues. V was trimmed by 0 bases and J by 3 bases, leaving 12 bases between them. The CDR3 nucleotides read TGTGCCAGCAGCTTAGGGGGATCGGCCCGCTACGAGCAGTACTTC. It is translated as CASSLGGSARYEQYF.

V is TRBV12-3 or TRBV12-4 and J is TRBJ2-1; D is possibly TRBD1 (5 bases). Trimming removed 10 bases at V and 2 bases at J, with 18 bases between. There are 15 residues in the CDR3. The CDR3 here is CAIRATGQAYNEQFF. Here the CDR3 DNA reads TGTGCCATTCGAGCAACTGGACAAGCCTACAATGAGCAGTTCTTC.

The rearrangement joins TRBV5-6 to TRBJ2-3; D remains unclear. In germline, CDR1 is SGHDT, CDR2 YYEEEE. CDR3 length: 18 residues. Trimming pared 4 bases from V and 9 bases from J, leaving 30 bases between. The DNA for the CDR3 is TGTGCCAGCAGCGCCCCCGACCGCTCAATCCTAGGCCGGACCACGCAGTATTTT. It specifies CASSAPDRSILGRTTQYF. Full variable domain (rest looked up from reference TRBV5-6 and TRBJ2-3): DAGVTQSPTHLIKTRGQQVTLRCSPKSGHDTVSWYQQALGQGPQFIFQYYEEEERQRGNFPDRFSGHQFPNYSSELNVNALLLGDSALYLCASSAPDRSILGRTTQYFGPGTRLTVL.

The chain carries TRBV7-8 and TRBJ1-3, with D maybe TRBD1 (5 bases). The CDR3 spans 16 residues. Deletions cut 2 bases from V and 0 bases from J, with 11 bases between. The germline V gene encodes CDR1 SGHVS and CDR2 FQNEAQ. The CDR3 is CASSLPTGNSGNTIYF. The CDR3 DNA reads TGTGCCAGCAGCTTACCCACAGGCAACTCTGGAAACACCATATATTTT.

As to this clonotype: At one end, the junction sequence differs from germline, possibly due to a read error. The chain uses TRBV19 and TRBJ1-1, with D unclear. The CDR3 sequence is 12 residues long. CDR1 LNHDA and CDR2 SQIVND come from the germline V gene (reference sequence). The CDR3 protein is CASNIGNTEAFF. DNA for the CDR3: TGTGCCAGTAATATAGGGAACACTGAAGCTTTCTTT.

The V call is TRBV6-5, the J call TRBJ2-2, with D possibly being TRBD1 or TRBD2 (5 bases each). Trimming cost V 1 base and J 0 bases, with 6 bases left between them. This CDR3 contains 15 residues. Per germline, CDR1 MNHEY and CDR2 SVGAGI. CDR3 nucleotides: TGTGCCAGCAGTTACTGGGGACCGAACACCGGGGAGCTGTTTTTT. Its protein product is CASSYWGPNTGELFF.